This T cell receptor beta chain was observed in a study of blood T cells in healthy people across ages. Per-sample PBMC isolation yielded at least 7 million cells. This CDR3 spans 13 amino acids. Looked up from germline, CDR1 is DFQATT and CDR2 is SNEGSKA (reference sequence). V was shortened by 6 bases and J by 0 bases, with 12 bases between the two germline ends. A sample-barcoded 5' primer and a J-beta primer mix were used in a second PCR of roughly 6 to 12 cycles. Via MiXCR, TCRdb re-called the 5' RACE reads, giving one row per CDR3 protein. The sample holds 1.5 million to 2 million distinct CDR3 sequences, about 30% seen once. Notes on the study in general: Naive CD4+ cell counts and diversity both ran higher in long-lived than in aged donors.

This clonotype was counted many times. The antigen remains undetermined. V gene TRBV20-1 combines with J gene TRBJ2-7; D remains ambiguous. Input material: blood. The sequence was collected from a woman aged 25-40 years in good health. For the CDR3, the DNA is TGCAGTGCCATCTCGTGGAGCTCCTACGAGCAGTACTTC. Amino acids: CSAISWSSYEQYF.